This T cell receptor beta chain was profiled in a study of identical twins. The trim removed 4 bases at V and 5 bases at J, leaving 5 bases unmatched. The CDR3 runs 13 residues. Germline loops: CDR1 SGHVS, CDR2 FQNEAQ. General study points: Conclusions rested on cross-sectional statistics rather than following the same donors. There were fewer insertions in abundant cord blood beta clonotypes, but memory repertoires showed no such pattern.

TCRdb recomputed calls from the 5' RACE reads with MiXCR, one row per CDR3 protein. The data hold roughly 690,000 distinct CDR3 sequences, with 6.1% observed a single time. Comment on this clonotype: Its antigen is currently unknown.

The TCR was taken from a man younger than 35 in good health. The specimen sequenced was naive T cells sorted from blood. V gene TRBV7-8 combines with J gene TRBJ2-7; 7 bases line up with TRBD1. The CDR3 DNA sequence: TGTGCCAGCAGCTCGACGACAGGGAACGAGCAGTACGTC. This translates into CASSSTTGNEQYV.